Below are 7 T cell receptor beta chains sequenced from a single sample in a study of cytomegalovirus exposure and HLA in healthy donors. PCR employed 60 Vbeta and 13 Jbeta primers. Sequenced by immunoSEQ multiplex PCR; TCRdb stores in-frame clones only, minus some. Counted here are approximately 190,000 clones, more than 80% occurring once; the ten biggest clones make up about 2.6%. The sample consisted of PBMCs. These receptors all stem from a woman aged 50 to 60 in good health and CMV-seropositive.

The chain links TRBV5-1 to TRBJ2-1; 7 bases are a match to TRBD1. CDR1 SGHRS and CDR2 YFSETQ come from the germline V gene. The CDR3 loop spans 19 amino acids. V shed 3 bases and J 1 base; nucleotides not matched to a gene: 16. The CDR3 protein is CASSSPLMTGMRSYNEQFF. The CDR3 region has the DNA TGCGCCAGCAGCTCCCCCCTTATGACAGGGATGAGGTCCTACAATGAGCAGTTCTTC.

V is TRBV5-1 and J is TRBJ2-3; 8 bases match TRBD1. Unmatched junction bases numbered 7, after V lost 0 bases and J lost 4 bases. The CDR3 runs to 16 residues. CDR1 SGHRS and CDR2 YFSETQ come from the germline V gene. CDR3 sequence reads: CASSLGDRIWSDTQYF. CDR3 bases: TGCGCCAGCAGCTTGGGGGACAGGATATGGTCAGATACGCAGTATTTT.

The rearrangement links TRBV7-8 to TRBJ1-1; TRBD1 matches 11 bases. The CDR3 is 16 residues long. Per germline, CDR1 SGHVS and CDR2 FQNEAQ. Trimming removed 1 base from V and 0 bases from J; junction bases left unmatched: 1. The CDR3 sequence: CASSLGTGGVNTEAFF. For the CDR3, the DNA is TGTGCCAGCAGCTTAGGGACAGGGGGCGTGAACACTGAAGCTTTCTTT.

The chain uses TRBV5-1 and TRBJ2-5; D is possibly TRBD2 (6 bases). The CDR3 runs to 16 residues. Germline V gives CDR1 SGHRS, CDR2 YFSETQ. Trimming pared 6 bases from V and 5 bases from J, leaving 23 bases between. CDR3: CASTSEVSGRGETQYF. The DNA for the CDR3 is TGCGCCAGCACCAGTGAAGTCAGCGGGCGCGGGGAGACCCAGTACTTC.

V and J are TRBV19 and TRBJ2-3; 7 positions agree with TRBD1. CDR1 and CDR2 (germline): LNHDA, SQIVND (reference sequence). This CDR3 is built from 14 residues. Trimming removed 7 bases from V and 3 bases from J; junction bases left unmatched: 7. CDR3 nucleotides: TGTGCCAGTACCTTAGGGGGCGGAACAGATACGCAGTATTTT. Its protein is CASTLGGGTDTQYF.

J is TRBJ1-6 and V is TRBV5-6, with D unresolved. With 4 bases removed from V and 0 bases from J, the gap between germline ends came to 11 bases. The germline V gene encodes CDR1 SGHDT and CDR2 YYEEEE. There are 16 residues in the CDR3. CDR3 loop: CASSPTGSSYNSPLHF. The DNA of the CDR3 is TGTGCCAGCAGCCCCACGGGGAGCTCCTATAATTCACCCCTCCACTTT.

The chain uses TRBV5-1 and TRBJ2-1, with 12 bases lining up with TRBD2. The CDR3 spans 17 residues. Germline lookup yields CDR1 SGHRS and CDR2 YFSETQ. V was clipped by 4 bases and J by 9 bases; unmatched bases: 14. Written as DNA, the CDR3 is TGCGCCAGCAGCGCCTTACTAGCGGGGGGCTCTAGGGGTGAGCAGTTCTTC. It encodes CASSALLAGGSRGEQFF.